These 22 T cell receptor beta chains came from one sample sequenced in a study of T cells after yellow fever vaccination. TCRdb analysed the 5' RACE reads with MiXCR anew, one entry per CDR3 protein. The sample contains approximately 550,000 distinct CDR3 sequences, around an eighth of which appear only once. This material consisted of PBMCs, taken on the day of the yellow fever booster vaccination. Every receptor here comes from a man aged 25-40 years who received the YFV17D yellow fever vaccine.

This clonotype was seen a handful of times. This chain links TRBV10-3 with TRBJ2-3; D may be TRBD1 (6 bases). V was trimmed by 9 bases and J by 4 bases, leaving 11 bases between them. Germline-derived CDR1 and CDR2 are ENHRY and SYGVKD. The CDR3 loop spans 12 amino acids. Here the CDR3 reads CAITGSADTQYF. DNA for the CDR3: TGTGCCATAACAGGGAGTGCAGATACGCAGTATTTT.

This clonotype showed up just a few times. This rearrangement joins TRBV20-1 to TRBJ2-2; TRBD2 matches 9 bases. The J segment lost 0 bases and the V segment lost 7 bases, leaving 6 bases of the junction unmatched. Germline V lookup: CDR1 DFQATT, CDR2 SNEGSKA (reference sequence). CDR3 length equals 15 residues. The CDR3 loop reads CSVPIAGANTGELFF. In DNA form, the CDR3 reads TGCAGTGTTCCTATAGCGGGAGCGAACACCGGGGAGCTGTTTTTT.

The CDR3 DNA reads as TGTGCCAGCAACACAATCCGGGACAGGGTTGGCTACACCTTC. This sequence encodes CASNTIRDRVGYTF. The chain recombines TRBV28 with TRBJ1-2; 9 bases line up with TRBD1. The CDR3 has 14 amino acids. With 7 bases clipped from V and 7 bases from J, the junction kept 10 bases outside the gene matches. From germline, CDR1 is MDHEN and CDR2 SYDVKM.

This clonotype was recorded a few times. V and J are TRBV11-2 and TRBJ1-2, with D possibly matching TRBD1 (6 bases). CDR1 SGHAT and CDR2 FQNNGV come from the germline V gene. V gave up 5 bases and J gave up 4 bases, with 17 bases separating them. This CDR3 region has 15 residues. As DNA, the CDR3 is TGTGCCAGCAGCCCTACGACAGGATACGTCTATGGCTACACCTTC. Translated: CASSPTTGYVYGYTF.

This clonotype was detected a few times. The gene calls are TRBV7-9 and TRBJ2-3; D not certain. Germline CDR1 is SEHNR and CDR2 is FQNEAQ (reference sequence). V lost 3 bases and J 5 bases, leaving 9 bases between the germline ends. The CDR3 spans 13 residues. The CDR3 DNA sequence: TGTGCCAGCAGCTTCATAGCTGGAGATACGCAGTATTTT. Residues: CASSFIAGDTQYF.

This clonotype appeared a few times. The V and J genes are TRBV11-2 and TRBJ2-1, with TRBD2 matching 8 bases. Germline V gene data show CDR1 as SGHAT and CDR2 as FQNNGV. The junction had 5 bases not matched to a gene; V was cut back by 0 bases and J by 7 bases. The CDR3 runs to 15 residues. The CDR3 loop reads CASSLEAGDRNEQFF. DNA for the CDR3: TGTGCCAGCAGCTTAGAAGCGGGAGATCGAAATGAGCAGTTCTTC.

V usage is TRBV5-1 and J usage is TRBJ2-3, with D possibly matching TRBD1 (5 bases). This CDR3 region has 13 residues. With 0 bases removed from V and 5 bases from J, the gap between germline ends came to 7 bases. Germline assignment: CDR1 SGHRS and CDR2 YFSETQ. The CDR3 DNA reads TGCGCCAGCAGCTTGGATCAGGGAGATACGCAGTATTTT. Protein product: CASSLDQGDTQYF.

The chain has TRBV5-4 and TRBJ2-1, with 12 bases fitting TRBD2. The CDR3 loop spans 16 amino acids. Germline lookup yields CDR1 SGHNT and CDR2 YYREEE (reference sequence). V was pared by 4 bases and J by 10 bases, with 12 bases of the junction left unmatched. The CDR3, as DNA: TGTGCCAGCAGCACCGACAGACTAGCGGGAGTTGGGGAGCAGTTCTTC. Translation: CASSTDRLAGVGEQFF.

The chain links TRBV25-1 to TRBJ2-1; the D call may be TRBD1 or TRBD2 (7 bases each). The CDR3 runs 15 residues. The germline V gene encodes CDR1 MGHDK and CDR2 SYGVNS. Trimming cost V 3 bases and J 7 bases, with 16 bases left between them. The CDR3 region has the DNA TGTGCCAGCAGTGACCAAAACCAGGGGGGGAATGAGCAGTTCTTC. This encodes CASSDQNQGGNEQFF.

V usage is TRBV6-5 and J usage is TRBJ2-3; D uncertain. Germline V gene lookup returns CDR1 MNHEY and CDR2 SVGAGI. Trimming shortened V by 7 bases and J by 2 bases, and 7 bases separated the two germline ends. CDR3 length equals 12 residues. CDR3 loop: CASTSDTDTQYF. The DNA of the CDR3 is TGTGCCAGCACCTCGGACACAGATACGCAGTATTTT.

J is TRBJ2-7 and V is TRBV7-2; D call uncertain. The CDR3 runs to 16 residues. Deletions cut 5 bases from V and 2 bases from J, with 19 bases between. Germline lookup yields CDR1 SGHTA and CDR2 FQGNSA. The CDR3 sequence is CASSPSTASAPYEQYF. In nucleotides, the CDR3 is TGTGCCAGCAGCCCATCAACGGCCAGCGCGCCCTACGAGCAGTACTTC.

This rearrangement joins TRBV24-1 to TRBJ2-5; 7 bases align to TRBD1. Germline CDR1 reads KGHDR; CDR2 reads SFDVKD. The J segment lost 7 bases and the V segment lost 6 bases, leaving 10 bases of the junction unmatched. This CDR3 contains 14 residues. The CDR3 DNA follows: TGTGCCACCAGTAGAACAGGGGAGTCGGGGACCCAGTACTTC. It encodes CATSRTGESGTQYF.

This chain links TRBV12-3 or TRBV12-4 with TRBJ1-3; D gene uncertain. CDR3 length: 12 residues. CDR3 region: CSTESSGNTIYF. Here the CDR3 DNA reads TGTTCCACGGAATCATCTGGAAACACCATATATTTT.

This clonotype was counted between two and nine times. The chain employs TRBV12-3 or TRBV12-4 and TRBJ1-2; tentative D call: TRBD1 (6 bases). This CDR3 has 14 amino acids. V was cut by 5 bases and J by 3 bases, with 13 bases left in between. The CDR3 sequence is CASSLTTGYYGYTF. The CDR3 DNA follows: TGTGCCAGCAGTCTCACCACAGGGTACTATGGCTACACCTTC.

Here the CDR3 reads CASSFIRRTSGYHEQFF. Here the CDR3 DNA reads TGTGCCAGCAGCTTTATTCGGAGGACTAGCGGGTATCATGAGCAGTTCTTC. The V and J genes are TRBV7-8 and TRBJ2-1, with 11 bases identical to TRBD2. The CDR3 is 17 residues long. The ends lost 3 bases at V and 8 bases at J; junction bases unmatched: 12. The germline CDR1 and CDR2 sequences are SGHVS and FQNEAQ.

This clonotype was seen ten or more times. The chain couples TRBV7-9 to TRBJ1-1; no definite D call. The germline CDR1 and CDR2 sequences are SEHNR and FQNEAQ (reference sequence). Deletions cut 3 bases from V and 6 bases from J, with 8 bases between. The CDR3 loop spans 12 amino acids. The CDR3 loop is CASSFPGSEAFF. The CDR3 DNA sequence: TGTGCCAGCAGCTTTCCGGGGTCTGAAGCTTTCTTT. The complete variable domain, with remaining parts taken from reference TRBV7-9 and TRBJ1-1, reads DTGVSQNPRHKITKRGQNVTFRCDPISEHNRLYWYRQTLGQGPEFLTYFQNEAQLEKSRLLSDRFSAERPKGSFSTLEIQRTEQGDSAMYLCASSFPGSEAFFGQGTRLTVV.

This clonotype was counted between two and nine times. CDR3 in amino acids: CSASRLAGMAGANVLTF. The CDR3 bases are TGCAGTGCTAGTAGGCTAGCGGGAATGGCTGGGGCCAACGTCCTGACTTTC. The chain employs TRBV20-1 and TRBJ2-6; 9 bases match TRBD2. The CDR3 length is 17 residues. CDR1 is DFQATT, CDR2 SNEGSKA, per germline (reference sequence). Germline trimming cut 3 bases from V and 2 bases from J; bases unmatched to any gene: 8.

The rearrangement joins TRBV6-5 to TRBJ2-7; 7 bases align to TRBD1. J was trimmed by 6 bases and V by 3 bases; bases with no gene match: 8. The CDR3 has 14 residues. From germline, CDR1 is MNHEY and CDR2 SVGAGI. CDR3 protein: CASSYLDREGEQYF. The CDR3 region has the DNA TGTGCCAGCAGTTATCTCGACAGGGAAGGCGAGCAGTACTTC.

In this sample, this clonotype turned up a few times. The CDR3 coding sequence is TGTGCCAGCAGGTTACTAGCGGTTAACACCGGGGAGCTGTTTTTT. Amino acid sequence: CASRLLAVNTGELFF. This chain links TRBV6-5 with TRBJ2-2, with 8 bases fitting TRBD2. Trimming removed 6 bases from V and 2 bases from J; junction bases left unmatched: 5. The CDR3 sequence is 15 residues long. The V gene's germline CDR1 is MNHEY and CDR2 SVGAGI.

The table lists this clonotype with a few counts. This chain links TRBV7-2 with TRBJ2-6; D is perhaps TRBD1 (7 bases). Germline V gene data show CDR1 as SGHTA and CDR2 as FQGNSA. CDR3 length: 16 residues. V lost 7 bases and J 0 bases, leaving 13 bases between the germline ends. CDR3 region: CASNAGGLSGANVLTF. In nucleotides, the CDR3 is TGTGCCAGCAATGCAGGGGGACTCTCTGGGGCCAACGTCCTGACTTTC.

A few counts support this clonotype. The rearrangement joins TRBV18 to TRBJ2-7, with D possibly being TRBD2 (5 bases). This CDR3 is built from 13 residues. Between the trimmed V and J ends, which lost 5 bases and 6 bases, there was a span of 14 bases. In germline, CDR1 is KGHSH, CDR2 LQKENI. CDR3 DNA: TGTGCCAGCTCAAGCCAAGAGGGTGGCGAGCAGTACTTC. As protein: CASSSQEGGEQYF. The full variable domain, its missing parts supplied by reference TRBV18 and TRBJ2-7, is NAGVMQNPRHLVRRRGQEARLRCSPMKGHSHVYWYRQLPEEGLKFMVYLQKENIIDESGMPKERFSAEFPKEGPSILRIQQVVRGDSAAYFCASSSQEGGEQYFGPGTRLTVT.

V and J are TRBV28 and TRBJ1-4; maybe TRBD1 (6 bases). Germline CDR1 is MDHEN and CDR2 is SYDVKM. The V end was cut by 6 bases, the J end by 16 bases, with 21 bases between. The CDR3 sequence is 13 residues long. The DNA for the CDR3 is TGTGCCAGCAGGAGCCCAGGGGCCGCCTTTGCGTTTTTT. Amino acid sequence: CASRSPGAAFAFF.